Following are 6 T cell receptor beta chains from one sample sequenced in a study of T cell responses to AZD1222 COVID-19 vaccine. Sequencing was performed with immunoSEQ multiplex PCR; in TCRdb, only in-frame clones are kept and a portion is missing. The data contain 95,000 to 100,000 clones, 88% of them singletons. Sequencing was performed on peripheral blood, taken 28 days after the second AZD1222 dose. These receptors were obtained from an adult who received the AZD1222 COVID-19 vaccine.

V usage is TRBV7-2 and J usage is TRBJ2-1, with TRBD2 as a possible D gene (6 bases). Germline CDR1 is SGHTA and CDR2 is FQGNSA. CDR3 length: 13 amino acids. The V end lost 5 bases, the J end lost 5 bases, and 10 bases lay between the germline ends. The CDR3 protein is CASSPTRHNEQFF. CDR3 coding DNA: TGTGCCAGCAGCCCGACTAGACACAATGAGCAGTTCTTC. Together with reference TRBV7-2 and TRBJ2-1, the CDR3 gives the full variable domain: GAGVSQSPSNKVTEKGKDVELRCDPISGHTALYWYRQSLGQGLEFLIYFQGNSAPDKSGLPSDRFSAERTGGSVSTLTIQRTQQEDSAVYLCASSPTRHNEQFFGPGTRLTVL.

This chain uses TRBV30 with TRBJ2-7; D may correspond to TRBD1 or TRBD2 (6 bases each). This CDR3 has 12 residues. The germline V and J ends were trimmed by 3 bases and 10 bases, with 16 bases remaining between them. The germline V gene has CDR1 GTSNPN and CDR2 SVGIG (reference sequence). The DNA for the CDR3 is TGTGCCTGGAGGTCGATCGGGGGCTTCCAGTACTTC. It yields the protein CAWRSIGGFQYF.

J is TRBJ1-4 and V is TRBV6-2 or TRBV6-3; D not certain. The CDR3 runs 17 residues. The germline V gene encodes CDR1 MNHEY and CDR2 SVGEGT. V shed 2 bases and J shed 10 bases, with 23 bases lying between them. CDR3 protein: CASSYPRGPGAAGKLFF. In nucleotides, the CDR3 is TGTGCCAGCAGTTACCCCAGAGGACCGGGCGCGGCGGGAAAACTGTTTTTT.

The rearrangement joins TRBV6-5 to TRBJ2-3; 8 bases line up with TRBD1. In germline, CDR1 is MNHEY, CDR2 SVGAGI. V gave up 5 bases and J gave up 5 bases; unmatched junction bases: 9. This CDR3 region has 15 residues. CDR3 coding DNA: TGTGCCAGCAGTACCCGGACAGGGAGCGGAGATACGCAGTATTTT. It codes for CASSTRTGSGDTQYF.

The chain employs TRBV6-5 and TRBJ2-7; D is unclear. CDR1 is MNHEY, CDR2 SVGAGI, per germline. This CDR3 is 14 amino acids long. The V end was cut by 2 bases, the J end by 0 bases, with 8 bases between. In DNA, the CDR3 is TGTGCCAGCAGTTACAGGATTACCTCCTACGAGCAGTACTTC. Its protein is CASSYRITSYEQYF.

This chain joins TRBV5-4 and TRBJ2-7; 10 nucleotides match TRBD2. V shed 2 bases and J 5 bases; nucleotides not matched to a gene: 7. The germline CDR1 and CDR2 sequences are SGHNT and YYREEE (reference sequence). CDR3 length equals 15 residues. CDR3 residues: CASSLGAGGEDEQYF. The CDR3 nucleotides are TGTGCCAGCAGCTTAGGAGCGGGAGGGGAGGACGAGCAGTACTTC.